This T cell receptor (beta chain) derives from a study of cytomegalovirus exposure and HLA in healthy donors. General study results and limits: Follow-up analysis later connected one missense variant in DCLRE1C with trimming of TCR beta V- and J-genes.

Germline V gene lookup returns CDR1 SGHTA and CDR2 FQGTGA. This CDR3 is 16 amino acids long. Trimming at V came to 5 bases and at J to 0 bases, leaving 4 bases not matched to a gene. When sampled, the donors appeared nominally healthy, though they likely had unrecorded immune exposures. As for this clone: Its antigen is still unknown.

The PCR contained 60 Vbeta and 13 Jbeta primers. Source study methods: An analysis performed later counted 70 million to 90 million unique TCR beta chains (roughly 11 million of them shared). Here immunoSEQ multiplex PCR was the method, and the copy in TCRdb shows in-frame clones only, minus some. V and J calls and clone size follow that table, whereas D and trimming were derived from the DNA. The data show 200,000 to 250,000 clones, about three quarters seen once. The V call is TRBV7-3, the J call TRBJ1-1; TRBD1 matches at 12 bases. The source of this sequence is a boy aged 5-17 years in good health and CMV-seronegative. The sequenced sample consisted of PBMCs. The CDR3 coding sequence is TGTGCCAGCAGCCCCGGGACAGGGGGCATGAACACTGAAGCTTTCTTT. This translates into CASSPGTGGMNTEAFF.